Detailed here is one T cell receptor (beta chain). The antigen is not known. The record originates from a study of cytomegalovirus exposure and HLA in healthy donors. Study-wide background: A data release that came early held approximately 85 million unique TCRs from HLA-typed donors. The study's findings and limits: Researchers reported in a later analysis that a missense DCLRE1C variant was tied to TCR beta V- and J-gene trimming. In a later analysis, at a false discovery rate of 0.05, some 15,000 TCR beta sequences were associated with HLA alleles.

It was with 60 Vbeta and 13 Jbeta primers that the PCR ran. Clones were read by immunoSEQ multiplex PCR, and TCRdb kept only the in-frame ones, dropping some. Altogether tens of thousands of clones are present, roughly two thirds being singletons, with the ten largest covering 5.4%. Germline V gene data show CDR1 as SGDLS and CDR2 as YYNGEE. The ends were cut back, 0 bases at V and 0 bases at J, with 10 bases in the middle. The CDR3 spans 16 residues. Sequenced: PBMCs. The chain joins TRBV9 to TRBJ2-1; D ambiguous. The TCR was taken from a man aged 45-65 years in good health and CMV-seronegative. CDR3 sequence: CASSVVSKSSYNEQFF. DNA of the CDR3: TGTGCCAGCAGCGTAGTAAGCAAGAGCTCCTACAATGAGCAGTTCTTC.